This paragraph covers one T cell receptor beta chain sequence. CDR3 and TCR beta VDJ profiling relied on a genomic DNA template. MiXCR, run by TCRdb on the reads, gives a single entry per CDR3 protein. The sample lists 450,000 to 600,000 distinct CDR3 sequences, less than 35% seen once, with 0.8% to 0.85% in the top ten. The data belong to a study of CD8+CD57+ T cells in acquired aplastic anemia. All patients picked for sequencing had shown, by flow cytometry, an expansion of CD8+CD57+ cells. The specimen was sorted CD4+, CD8+, or CD8+CD57+ T cells (not recorded which) from PBMCs. The sequence was collected from a human donor with aplastic anemia.

The CDR3 region has the DNA TGCAGTGCTAGAGATGCGGCGGGGGCGCACACAGATACGCAGTATTTT. It translates to CSARDAAGAHTDTQYF. The chain has TRBV20-1 and TRBJ2-3; D possibly corresponds to TRBD2 (7 bases). V lost 0 bases to trimming and J lost 2 bases, with 15 bases between them. The CDR3 length is 16 residues. Germline V gene lookup returns CDR1 DFQATT and CDR2 SNEGSKA (reference sequence).